This entry describes one T cell receptor beta chain. This specimen comes from a study of shared clonotypes between healthy human individuals. The germline V gene encodes CDR1 SGHRS and CDR2 YFSETQ. V lost 1 base to trimming and J lost 4 bases, with 9 bases between them. The CDR3 totals 13 residues. Using immunoSEQ multiplex PCR, the repertoire was profiled, and TCRdb retains in-frame clones only, with some absent. This table holds 500,000 to 550,000 clones, roughly 95% found once. This TCR was sampled from a woman under 40 in good health. This sequence joins TRBV5-1 and TRBJ2-7; D gene unclear. Sequencing was done on a sample of naive CD4+ T cells sorted from blood. The subset here: CD45RA+ positively selected. The CDR3 spells CASSLSVDYEQYF. For the CDR3, the DNA is TGCGCCAGCAGCTTGAGCGTGGATTACGAGCAGTACTTC.